The 25 T cell receptor beta chains below come from one sample, sequenced in a study of shared clonotypes between healthy human individuals. Method: immunoSEQ multiplex PCR; TCRdb's copy keeps in-frame clones and lacks some. The sample lists fewer than 850,000 clones, approximately 75% occurring once. Sequenced: memory CD4+ T cells sorted from blood. Subset noted: CD45RA-negative fraction. These receptors all come from a woman in her thirties in good health.

The chain couples TRBV25-1 to TRBJ2-1; D uncertain. This CDR3 comprises 12 residues. The germline CDR1 and CDR2 sequences are MGHDK and SYGVNS. With 4 bases removed from V and 10 bases from J, the gap between germline ends came to 11 bases. DNA for the CDR3: TGTGCCAGCAGTGGTGGCCGGGCCGAGCAGTTCTTC. Residues: CASSGGRAEQFF.

This rearrangement joins TRBV5-4 to TRBJ1-3, with D uncertain. This CDR3 spans 17 amino acids. The germline V gene has CDR1 SGHNT and CDR2 YYREEE (reference sequence). With 0 bases removed from V and 3 bases from J, the gap between germline ends came to 16 bases. CDR3 residues: CASSLAIGQTSGNTIYF. The CDR3 DNA reads TGTGCCAGCAGCTTGGCCATCGGGCAGACTAGTGGAAACACCATATATTTT.

The chain employs TRBV6-5 and TRBJ2-1, with no clear D. V gave up 6 bases and J gave up 12 bases, with 15 bases separating them. Germline CDR1 is MNHEY and CDR2 is SVGAGI. This CDR3 region has 12 residues. The CDR3 DNA follows: TGTGCCAGCAGGACTCCTCATTTCCGGCAGTTCTTC. The encoded protein is CASRTPHFRQFF.

This clone has only one observation. The V call is TRBV29-1, the J call TRBJ2-7, with D uncertain. With 6 bases removed from V and 6 bases from J, the gap between germline ends came to 12 bases. Germline V gene data show CDR1 as SQVTM and CDR2 as ANQGSEA. The CDR3 runs 11 residues. CDR3 residues: CSVLKSGEQYF. In DNA, the CDR3 is TGCAGCGTCTTAAAATCGGGCGAGCAGTACTTC.

This sequence joins TRBV6-1 and TRBJ1-5, with D tentatively TRBD1 (6 bases). V was trimmed by 2 bases and J by 5 bases, leaving 10 bases between them. CDR3 size: 14 residues. In germline, CDR1 is MNHNS, CDR2 SASEGT. CDR3 coding DNA: TGTGCCAGCAGTGAACAGGGGTGGGATCAGCCCCAGCATTTT. It codes for CASSEQGWDQPQHF.

V and J are TRBV28 and TRBJ2-5, with unresolved D. The germline V gene has CDR1 MDHEN and CDR2 SYDVKM. V was shortened by 2 bases and J by 1 base, with 8 bases between the two germline ends. This CDR3 has 14 amino acids. In DNA form, the CDR3 reads TGTGCCAGCAGTTTAGGAGTCAGCCAAGAGACCCAGTACTTC. Encoded protein: CASSLGVSQETQYF.

The chain combines TRBV27 with TRBJ2-7; D unresolved. The V gene lost 10 bases and the J gene lost 1 base, with 14 bases spanning the gap. The CDR3 loop spans 13 amino acids. Germline values: CDR1 MNHEY, CDR2 SMNVEV (reference sequence). The CDR3 sequence: CANLFKSSYEQYF. CDR3 DNA sequence: TGTGCCAACCTCTTTAAGTCGTCCTACGAGCAGTACTTC.

This chain uses TRBV28 with TRBJ2-4, with a tentative D call TRBD1 (6 bases). Trimming removed 7 bases from V and 7 bases from J, with 17 bases in between. This CDR3 is 14 amino acids long. Looked up from germline, CDR1 is MDHEN and CDR2 is SYDVKM. This CDR3 is CASNPDSQPNIQYF. The DNA for the CDR3 is TGTGCCAGCAACCCGGACAGCCAACCCAACATTCAGTACTTC.

The V and J genes are TRBV5-1 and TRBJ2-7; 7 positions agree with TRBD1. CDR3 length: 12 amino acids. Germline-derived CDR1 and CDR2 are SGHRS and YFSETQ. Trimming at V came to 1 base and at J to 6 bases, leaving 1 base not matched to a gene. The DNA for the CDR3 is TGCGCCAGCAGCTTGCCAGGGGGCGAGCAGTACTTC. Amino acid sequence: CASSLPGGEQYF.

This chain uses TRBV19 with TRBJ1-5, with 7 bases fitting TRBD1. This CDR3 spans 14 amino acids. The V segment lost 7 bases and the J segment 4 bases; nucleotides outside the gene matches: 7. Germline V CDR1 and CDR2: LNHDA, SQIVND (reference sequence). CDR3 in DNA: TGTGCCAGTACCCCTGCAGGGGGTAATCAGCCCCAGCATTTT. It is translated as CASTPAGGNQPQHF.

With respect to this clone: Other DNA sequences within the sample encode an identical CDR3. J is TRBJ1-3 and V is TRBV5-1, with D maybe TRBD1 (6 bases). There are 14 residues in the CDR3. The V and J ends lost 3 bases and 3 bases respectively, with 10 bases between them. Germline CDR1 reads SGHRS; CDR2 reads YFSETQ. The CDR3 DNA reads TGCGCCAGCAGCTCCGGGACAAGTGGAAACACCATATATTTT. This sequence encodes CASSSGTSGNTIYF.

CDR3 amino acids: CASSLGLLREGNTGELFF. CDR3 bases: TGTGCCAGCAGTTTAGGCCTTTTAAGGGAAGGGAACACCGGGGAGCTGTTTTTT. This chain links TRBV28 with TRBJ2-2; D remains ambiguous. Germline V lookup: CDR1 MDHEN, CDR2 SYDVKM. This CDR3 has 18 amino acids. V lost 2 bases and J 1 base, leaving 17 bases between the germline ends. The full variable domain, in which reference TRBV28 and TRBJ2-2 provide the parts outside the CDR3, is DVKVTQSSRYLVKRTGEKVFLECVQDMDHENMFWYRQDPGLGLRLIYFSYDVKMKEKGDIPEGYSVSREKKERFSLILESASTNQTSMYLCASSLGLLREGNTGELFFGEGSRLTVL.

The rearrangement links TRBV28 to TRBJ2-7; TRBD2 matches 7 bases. The germline V gene encodes CDR1 MDHEN and CDR2 SYDVKM. V was pared by 6 bases and J by 0 bases, with 8 bases of the junction left unmatched. The CDR3 has 15 residues. CDR3 sequence (DNA): TGTGCCAGCAGACCCGGCTCTAGCGGCTCCTACGAGCAGTACTTC. It is translated as CASRPGSSGSYEQYF.

This sequence joins TRBV7-2 and TRBJ2-7; 10 bases map to TRBD1. Germline-derived CDR1 and CDR2 are SGHTA and FQGNSA. V was clipped by 5 bases and J by 6 bases; unmatched bases: 7. The CDR3 consists of 14 residues. CDR3 nucleotides: TGTGCCAGCAGCCGCCGGGACAGGGGTAGCGAGCAGTACTTC. Translated: CASSRRDRGSEQYF.

The genes are TRBV5-1 and TRBJ1-4, with a possible D match to TRBD1 (5 bases). Germline loops: CDR1 SGHRS, CDR2 YFSETQ. CDR3 size: 15 residues. Trimming took 4 bases from V and 3 from J, leaving 13 bases between them. This CDR3 reads CASSEYAGSNEKLFF. The CDR3 DNA reads TGCGCCAGCAGCGAATATGCAGGGTCTAATGAAAAACTGTTTTTT.

With respect to this clone: The sample holds other DNA sequences that translate to the same CDR3. The genes are TRBV5-1 and TRBJ2-7, with 11 bases identical to TRBD2. Germline loops: CDR1 SGHRS, CDR2 YFSETQ. V trimming: 4 bases; J trimming: 3 bases; junction bases outside the gene matches: 9. This CDR3 spans 16 amino acids. CDR3: CASSPTGTSGRYEQYF. For the CDR3, the DNA is TGCGCCAGCAGCCCGACAGGGACTAGCGGTCGCTACGAGCAGTACTTC. The variable domain in full, completed from reference TRBV5-1 and TRBJ2-7, reads KAGVTQTPRYLIKTRGQQVTLSCSPISGHRSVSWYQQTPGQGLQFLFEYFSETQRNKGNFPGRFSGRQFSNSRSEMNVSTLELGDSALYLCASSPTGTSGRYEQYFGPGTRLTVT.

The chain links TRBV19 to TRBJ2-5; 9 bases line up with TRBD2. Germline assignment: CDR1 LNHDA and CDR2 SQIVND (reference sequence). The CDR3 spans 15 residues. V lost 6 bases, J lost 9 bases, and 14 bases stayed unmatched. CDR3 residues: CASRKTSGTRGAQYF. CDR3 nucleotide sequence: TGTGCCAGTAGGAAGACTAGCGGAACCCGGGGTGCCCAGTACTTC.

V gene TRBV7-2 combines with J gene TRBJ2-3; 7 bases agree with TRBD1. The CDR3 extends over 15 amino acids. V lost 5 bases and J lost 1; bases outside the gene matches: 6. Germline lookup yields CDR1 SGHTA and CDR2 FQGNSA. The CDR3 is CASSKTGTGTDTQYF. DNA of the CDR3: TGTGCCAGCAGCAAAACGGGGACAGGCACAGATACGCAGTATTTT.

The chain is built from TRBV4-2 and TRBJ2-7; 7 nucleotides line up with TRBD1. Germline-derived CDR1 and CDR2 are LGHNA and YNFKEQ. V trimming: 5 bases; J trimming: 5 bases; junction bases outside the gene matches: 9. The CDR3 spans 14 residues. Here the CDR3 reads CASSVGRGQDEQYF. Written as DNA, the CDR3 is TGTGCCAGCAGCGTCGGACGTGGACAGGACGAGCAGTACTTC.

Only a few counts were recorded for this clone. In nucleotides, the CDR3 is TGTGCCAGCAGCTTTACAGGGACGTCCGGGGAGCAGTTCTTC. Translation: CASSFTGTSGEQFF. V gene TRBV7-7 combines with J gene TRBJ2-1, with a possible D match to TRBD1 (6 bases). The CDR3 totals 14 residues. CDR1 SSHAT and CDR2 FNYEAQ come from the germline V gene (reference sequence). V lost 3 bases, J lost 10 bases, and 16 bases lay in between.

V gene TRBV19 combines with J gene TRBJ1-1; tentatively, D is TRBD1 (5 bases). Deletions cut 7 bases from V and 2 bases from J, with 14 bases between. Germline CDR1 LNHDA, CDR2 SQIVND (reference sequence). This CDR3 is 14 amino acids long. CDR3 sequence (DNA): TGTGCCAGTAATCGGGGACCGCCCAACACTGAAGCTTTCTTT. Translating gives CASNRGPPNTEAFF.

The CDR3, as DNA: TGTGCCAGCAGTTACGGGTGGCCTAATAGCAATCAGCCCCAGCATTTT. It codes for CASSYGWPNSNQPQHF. The J gene is TRBJ1-5, the V gene TRBV6-5; D not resolved. Trimming cost V 2 bases and J 0 bases, with 11 bases left between them. The CDR3 consists of 16 residues. CDR1 is MNHEY and CDR2 is SVGAGI in the germline V gene.

The genes are TRBV27 and TRBJ2-1; 13 nucleotides align to TRBD2. The CDR3 is 15 residues long. Per germline, CDR1 MNHEY and CDR2 SMNVEV (reference sequence). V trimming: 2 bases; J trimming: 10 bases; junction bases outside the gene matches: 5. CDR3 DNA: TGTGCCAGCAGTTTACAGGGACTAGCGGGAAACGAGCAGTTCTTC. It codes for CASSLQGLAGNEQFF.

The CDR3 sequence: CASSFGTGELFF. The CDR3 region has the DNA TGTGCCAGCAGCTTTGGAACCGGGGAGCTGTTTTTT. The V gene is TRBV7-6, the J gene TRBJ2-2; D call uncertain. From germline, CDR1 is SGHVS and CDR2 FNYEAQ. The CDR3 extends over 12 amino acids. The V and J ends lost 3 bases and 5 bases respectively, with 4 bases between them.

The rearrangement uses TRBV5-6 and TRBJ2-5; possibly TRBD1 or TRBD2 for D (5 bases each). CDR1 and CDR2 (germline): SGHDT, YYEEEE. Trimming took off 0 bases at V and 0 bases at J, with 15 bases between the two ends. This CDR3 is 17 amino acids long. The CDR3 region is CASSLAFGGRYQETQYF. CDR3 DNA sequence: TGTGCCAGCAGCTTGGCCTTTGGGGGTCGGTACCAAGAGACCCAGTACTTC.